The present TCR beta chain was sequenced within a study of shared clonotypes between healthy human individuals. Notes on the study in general: The study sampled only blood, and tissue repertoires likely differ.

This clone has only one observation. Its cognate antigen is unknown. Trimming took 7 bases from V and 1 from J, leaving 7 bases between them. The CDR3 extends over 13 amino acids. Germline V gene lookup returns CDR1 WSHSY and CDR2 SAAADI. CD45RO-negative, CCR7-positively selected cells formed the naive CD8 fraction, excluding terminally differentiated effector memory CD45RA+ cells. All of the donors resided in Nashville, Tennessee, and each was a Caucasian adult. Data came from immunoSEQ multiplex PCR; TCRdb stores just in-frame clones and leaves some out. The table has roughly 2,000,000 clones, around 95% seen once; the top ten hold about 1.6%.

The gene calls are TRBV10-2 and TRBJ2-2; the D is unclear. Source material: naive CD8+ T cells from PBMCs. This receptor was obtained from a man between 18 and 29 years old in good health. Some clones in this sample may be carry-over from other donors' samples. DNA for the CDR3: TGCGCCAGCAACCTACAGAACACCGGGGAGCTGTTTTTT. Residues: CASNLQNTGELFF.